The 24 T cell receptor beta chains listed next were all sequenced from one sample in a study of shared clonotypes between healthy human individuals. Only in-frame clones appear in the TCRdb table, and some are missing; sequencing was by immunoSEQ multiplex PCR. Of 1,400,000 or so clones listed, just under 99% are singletons. Sequenced material: naive CD4+ T cells sorted from blood. Indicated subset: CD45RA+ positively selected. The receptors were gathered from a man in his thirties or forties in good health.

The chain links TRBV18 to TRBJ2-3, with D hard to call. The length of the CDR3 is 16 residues. V was clipped by 0 bases and J by 2 bases, with 12 bases between them. The V gene's germline CDR1 is KGHSH and CDR2 LQKENI. The CDR3 sequence is CASSPPLPSPTDTQYF. CDR3 DNA sequence: TGTGCCAGCTCACCACCGTTGCCTAGTCCCACAGATACGCAGTATTTT.

The chain recombines TRBV11-3 with TRBJ2-3; perhaps TRBD2 as D (6 bases). CDR3 length: 17 amino acids. Trimming shortened V by 1 base and J by 4 bases, and 18 bases separated the two germline ends. Per germline, CDR1 SGHNT and CDR2 YENEEA. The CDR3 sequence is CASSLGNSGTSADTQYF. CDR3 coding DNA: TGTGCCAGCAGCTTAGGAAATAGCGGCACATCGGCAGATACGCAGTATTTT.

This chain connects TRBV6-6 to TRBJ2-7; TRBD1 aligns across 9 bases. Germline V lookup: CDR1 MNHNY, CDR2 SVGAGI (reference sequence). V trimming: 6 bases; J trimming: 4 bases; junction bases outside the gene matches: 7. The CDR3 sequence is 14 residues long. CDR3 sequence: CASRSGTGKYEQYF. The CDR3 DNA is TGTGCCAGCAGGTCCGGGACAGGGAAGTACGAGCAGTACTTC.

This clone was seen only once. The CDR3 loop reads CASSLGTSGGEETQYF. The CDR3 DNA is TGTGCCAGCAGCCTTGGGACTAGCGGAGGGGAAGAGACCCAGTACTTC. J is TRBJ2-5 and V is TRBV28; TRBD2 matches 11 bases. The trim removed 6 bases at V and 3 bases at J, leaving 9 bases unmatched. CDR3 length equals 16 residues. The germline V gene has CDR1 MDHEN and CDR2 SYDVKM.

This chain joins TRBV11-3 and TRBJ2-5; D is uncertain. In germline, CDR1 is SGHNT, CDR2 YENEEA. V dropped 2 bases and J dropped 3 bases, with 13 bases sitting between them. This CDR3 has 15 amino acids. CDR3 bases: TGTGCCAGCAGCTTAACTGGGGATCTAAAAGAGACCCAGTACTTC. It encodes CASSLTGDLKETQYF.

V gene TRBV5-1 combines with J gene TRBJ1-3; no definite D call. Deletions cut 5 bases from V and 0 bases from J, with 9 bases between. The CDR3 contains 14 residues. Germline V gene sequence: CDR1 SGHRS, CDR2 YFSETQ. CDR3 amino acids: CASRTSDSGNTIYF. CDR3 in DNA: TGCGCCAGCAGAACCTCTGACTCTGGAAACACCATATATTTT. Looking up the rest from reference TRBV5-1 and TRBJ1-3 gives the full variable domain: KAGVTQTPRYLIKTRGQQVTLSCSPISGHRSVSWYQQTPGQGLQFLFEYFSETQRNKGNFPGRFSGRQFSNSRSEMNVSTLELGDSALYLCASRTSDSGNTIYFGEGSWLTVV.

The rearrangement joins TRBV30 to TRBJ1-4; D perhaps matches TRBD1 (6 bases). This CDR3 spans 14 amino acids. CDR1 GTSNPN and CDR2 SVGIG come from the germline V gene (reference sequence). The V end was cut by 2 bases, the J end by 6 bases, with 13 bases between. The CDR3 sequence is CAWSWGPGDEKLFF. CDR3 sequence (DNA): TGTGCCTGGAGTTGGGGGCCAGGGGATGAAAAACTGTTTTTT.

The chain combines TRBV13 with TRBJ2-7; 13 bases match TRBD2. The CDR3 sequence is 16 residues long. The ends lost 0 bases at V and 3 bases at J; junction bases unmatched: 2. Germline assignment: CDR1 PRHDT and CDR2 FYEKMQ (reference sequence). The DNA for the CDR3 is TGTGCCAGCAGCTTAGGGGGACTAGCGGGGATCTACGAGCAGTACTTC. It specifies CASSLGGLAGIYEQYF. Complete variable domain (other parts from reference TRBV13 and TRBJ2-7): AAGVIQSPRHLIKEKRETATLKCYPIPRHDTVYWYQQGPGQDPQFLISFYEKMQSDKGSIPDRFSAQQFSDYHSELNMSSLELGDSALYFCASSLGGLAGIYEQYFGPGTRLTVT.

The V call is TRBV9, the J call TRBJ2-1; 8 positions match TRBD2. V gave up 0 bases and J gave up 3 bases; unmatched junction bases: 8. Germline CDR1 is SGDLS and CDR2 is YYNGEE. The CDR3 contains 17 residues. The CDR3 DNA sequence: TGTGCCAGCAGCGTAGTCGTCGGGAGGGCCTTCTACAATGAGCAGTTCTTC. Translated: CASSVVVGRAFYNEQFF.

This chain uses TRBV9 with TRBJ2-7; no definite D call. V lost 3 bases and J lost 5, with 9 bases in between. The germline V gene has CDR1 SGDLS and CDR2 YYNGEE. The CDR3 totals 12 residues. The CDR3 DNA reads as TGTGCCAGCAGCGGAGCTAGGAACGAGCAGTACTTC. It is translated as CASSGARNEQYF.

V usage is TRBV29-1 and J usage is TRBJ2-3, with 9 bases lining up with TRBD2. This CDR3 spans 15 amino acids. Germline trimming cut 4 bases from V and 1 base from J; bases unmatched to any gene: 6. Germline values: CDR1 SQVTM, CDR2 ANQGSEA. CDR3 in amino acids: CSVVPREGRTDTQYF. The CDR3 DNA reads TGCAGCGTTGTTCCGCGGGAGGGCCGCACAGATACGCAGTATTTT.

Note on this clone: The sample has other DNA sequences that encode this CDR3 too. The rearrangement links TRBV18 to TRBJ2-3, with D uncertain. The V gene's germline CDR1 is KGHSH and CDR2 LQKENI. The CDR3 is made up of 12 amino acids. The ends were cut back, 6 bases at V and 4 bases at J, with 8 bases in the middle. The CDR3 is CASSPGADTQYF. The CDR3 coding sequence is TGTGCCAGCTCCCCTGGGGCAGATACGCAGTATTTT.

The chain is built from TRBV30 and TRBJ2-7; D ambiguous. Per the germline V gene, CDR1 is GTSNPN and CDR2 is SVGIG (reference sequence). Trimming took off 2 bases at V and 5 bases at J, with 7 bases between the two ends. CDR3 length: 11 amino acids. The CDR3 region has the DNA TGTGCCTGGAGTTTTGGACACGAGCAGTACTTC. Its protein product is CAWSFGHEQYF.

The CDR3 nucleotides are TGTGCCAGCAGTTTCACCGACAGGGACCAAGAGACCCAGTACTTC. Translated, it gives CASSFTDRDQETQYF. This chain links TRBV28 with TRBJ2-5; TRBD1 matches 7 bases. The CDR3 sequence is 15 residues long. The V and J ends lost 3 bases and 0 bases, in that order; junction bases with no gene match: 4. Germline V CDR1 and CDR2: MDHEN, SYDVKM.

J is TRBJ2-7 and V is TRBV5-1; possible D gene TRBD2, 5 bases. V lost 1 base, J lost 0 bases, and 14 bases lay in between. CDR1 is SGHRS and CDR2 is YFSETQ in the germline V gene. The CDR3 consists of 16 residues. The CDR3 bases are TGCGCCAGCAGCTTGAAAGGGAGTTTTAGCTCCTACGAGCAGTACTTC. Residues: CASSLKGSFSSYEQYF.

The chain is built from TRBV19 and TRBJ2-7, with unresolved D. The V and J ends lost 5 bases and 2 bases respectively, with 10 bases between them. Germline V gives CDR1 LNHDA, CDR2 SQIVND (reference sequence). The CDR3 is made up of 13 amino acids. The DNA for the CDR3 is TGTGCCAGTAGTTACAGCGAGACCTACGAGCAGTACTTC. The encoded protein is CASSYSETYEQYF.

The chain's CDR3 is CASSGTIAGGDTQYF. DNA of the CDR3: TGCGCCAGCAGCGGCACAATAGCGGGAGGGGATACGCAGTATTTT. The chain has TRBV5-1 and TRBJ2-3; 11 bases line up with TRBD2. V was clipped by 4 bases and J by 6 bases; unmatched bases: 7. The germline V gene has CDR1 SGHRS and CDR2 YFSETQ. The CDR3 sequence is 15 residues long.

The genes are TRBV5-4 and TRBJ2-1; TRBD1 aligns across 11 bases. The CDR3 is made up of 16 amino acids. V gave up 0 bases and J gave up 3 bases; unmatched junction bases: 2. Germline CDR1 is SGHNT and CDR2 is YYREEE (reference sequence). The CDR3 region is CASSLGGTGGYNEQFF. DNA for the CDR3: TGTGCCAGCAGCTTGGGTGGGACAGGGGGCTACAATGAGCAGTTCTTC. The full variable domain, with the rest looked up from reference TRBV5-4 and TRBJ2-1, is ETGVTQSPTHLIKTRGQQVTLRCSSQSGHNTVSWYQQALGQGPQFIFQYYREEENGRGNFPPRFSGLQFPNYSSELNVNALELDDSALYLCASSLGGTGGYNEQFFGPGTRLTVL.

The chain employs TRBV28 and TRBJ2-3; D not resolved. From germline, CDR1 is MDHEN and CDR2 SYDVKM. CDR3 length: 16 amino acids. V lost 3 bases, J lost 3 bases, and 16 bases lay in between. The DNA of the CDR3 is TGTGCCAGCAGTTTCGGAAAGAGCCACGTGACAGATACGCAGTATTTT. It translates to CASSFGKSHVTDTQYF.

The rearrangement uses TRBV7-9 and TRBJ2-1; 7 nucleotides line up with TRBD2. The CDR3 is 18 residues long. From germline, CDR1 is SEHNR and CDR2 FQNEAQ (reference sequence). Germline trimming cut 5 bases from V and 6 bases from J; bases unmatched to any gene: 19. CDR3 DNA: TGTGCCAGCAGCGGAACTTACCGTCTAGCGGTGAGGGTCAATGAGCAGTTCTTC. Its translation is CASSGTYRLAVRVNEQFF.

The V and J genes are TRBV27 and TRBJ2-5; 11 positions agree with TRBD1. With 6 bases clipped from V and 7 bases from J, the junction kept 13 bases outside the gene matches. The CDR3 length is 16 residues. Germline CDR1 reads MNHEY; CDR2 reads SMNVEV (reference sequence). This chain's CDR3 is CASSHARTGGAWTQYF. The CDR3 DNA is TGTGCCAGCAGCCACGCGAGGACAGGGGGCGCGTGGACCCAGTACTTC.

The chain recombines TRBV4-2 with TRBJ2-1; D is uncertain. Per germline, CDR1 LGHNA and CDR2 YNFKEQ. The CDR3 is 17 residues long. Between the trimmed V and J ends, which lost 2 bases and 4 bases, there was a span of 18 bases. CDR3 residues: CASSQRLNGFLYNEQFF. CDR3 DNA sequence: TGTGCCAGCAGCCAACGCCTAAACGGGTTCCTTTACAATGAGCAGTTCTTC.

This chain uses TRBV14 with TRBJ1-2; no clear D gene. This CDR3 is built from 12 residues. V lost 8 bases and J 5 bases, leaving 12 bases between the germline ends. Germline CDR1 and CDR2: SGHDN and FVKESK. The CDR3 sequence is CASSGTGYGYTF. CDR3 nucleotide sequence: TGTGCCAGCTCGGGAACGGGGTATGGCTACACCTTC.

The chain has TRBV18 and TRBJ2-3; no firm D call. CDR1 is KGHSH, CDR2 LQKENI, per germline. CDR3 length: 17 amino acids. Trimming removed 1 base from V and 0 bases from J, with 14 bases in between. The DNA for the CDR3 is TGTGCCAGCTCACCACTTCCATTAGGTACTAGCACAGATACGCAGTATTTT. Protein sequence: CASSPLPLGTSTDTQYF. Looking up the rest from reference TRBV18 and TRBJ2-3 gives the full variable domain: NAGVMQNPRHLVRRRGQEARLRCSPMKGHSHVYWYRQLPEEGLKFMVYLQKENIIDESGMPKERFSAEFPKEGPSILRIQQVVRGDSAAYFCASSPLPLGTSTDTQYFGPGTRLTVL.